Shown below are 17 T cell receptor beta chains from a single sample sequenced in a study of T-cell memory formation after mild COVID-19. TCRdb reanalysed the 5' RACE reads using MiXCR and keeps one entry per CDR3 protein. The table records 400,000 to 500,000 distinct CDR3 sequences, about 24% of them present only once. What was sequenced was PBMCs or a T cell subset sorted from them (not recorded which). Receptor source: an adult woman who had mild COVID-19 (a few samples of this study predate the infection). Cell type and time point are not known.

This clonotype was observed at least ten times. The J gene is TRBJ2-2, the V gene TRBV7-3; the D gene could be TRBD1 or TRBD2 (5 bases each). CDR3 length equals 14 residues. Germline CDR1 SGHTA, CDR2 FQGTGA. V lost 4 bases and J 6 bases, leaving 12 bases between the germline ends. CDR3 DNA sequence: TGTGCCAGCAGCTCAACAGGAGGCCCCGGGGAGCTGTTTTTT. This translates into CASSSTGGPGELFF.

This clonotype has only a few counts. This sequence joins TRBV24-1 and TRBJ1-2; 9 bases match TRBD1. Looked up from germline, CDR1 is KGHDR and CDR2 is SFDVKD. V gave up 5 bases and J gave up 3 bases; unmatched junction bases: 6. This CDR3 region has 15 residues. In DNA, the CDR3 is TGTGCCACCAGTGCCTGGACAGGGGATGACTATGGCTACACCTTC. It translates to CATSAWTGDDYGYTF.

This clonotype has a handful of counts. V is TRBV29-1 and J is TRBJ2-3, with TRBD2 as a possible D gene (6 bases). The V and J ends lost 7 bases and 0 bases respectively, with 14 bases between them. This CDR3 spans 14 amino acids. Germline V CDR1 and CDR2: SQVTM, ANQGSEA. This CDR3 is CSASPGLSTDTQYF. The CDR3 DNA follows: TGCAGCGCTTCCCCGGGACTCAGCACAGATACGCAGTATTTT.

This clonotype was counted between two and nine times. The rearrangement uses TRBV12-3 or TRBV12-4 and TRBJ1-6; D is perhaps TRBD1 (6 bases). V lost 6 bases to trimming and J lost 8 bases, with 14 bases between them. The CDR3 contains 14 residues. The CDR3 loop is CASRGGARYSPLHF. The CDR3, as DNA: TGTGCCAGCAGGGGGGGGGCGCGTTATTCACCCCTCCACTTT.

This clonotype was detected a few times. The chain links TRBV29-1 to TRBJ2-2, with D perhaps given as TRBD1 or TRBD2 (5 bases each). Germline assignment: CDR1 SQVTM and CDR2 ANQGSEA. This CDR3 contains 13 residues. Trimming pared 5 bases from V and 4 bases from J, leaving 11 bases between. The CDR3 spells CSVSSTGTGELFF. The CDR3, as DNA: TGCAGCGTTTCTAGCACAGGCACCGGGGAGCTGTTTTTT.

V is TRBV28 and J is TRBJ2-3; no clear D gene. Germline V gene sequence: CDR1 MDHEN, CDR2 SYDVKM. There are 14 residues in the CDR3. V was shortened by 7 bases and J by 2 bases, with 13 bases between the two germline ends. CDR3 sequence (DNA): TGTGCCAGCAACCCCCCTACATCCACAGATACGCAGTATTTT. It translates to CASNPPTSTDTQYF.

The V and J genes are TRBV14 and TRBJ2-1, with D perhaps TRBD1 or TRBD2 (6 bases each). Germline assignment: CDR1 SGHDN and CDR2 FVKESK. With 0 bases removed from V and 5 bases from J, the gap between germline ends came to 20 bases. The CDR3 is 18 residues long. This CDR3 reads CASSQDEGPGAFHNEQFF. CDR3 sequence (DNA): TGTGCCAGCAGCCAAGATGAAGGGCCGGGGGCTTTCCACAATGAGCAGTTCTTC.

V and J are TRBV6-4 and TRBJ2-3; a weak D match, TRBD2 (5 bases). Germline-derived CDR1 and CDR2 are MRHNA and SNTAGT. The CDR3 has 13 amino acids. V lost 2 bases, J lost 8 bases, and 11 bases lay in between. CDR3 amino acids: CASSDPTAGTQYF. The CDR3 DNA reads TGTGCCAGCAGTGACCCGACGGCGGGTACGCAGTATTTT.

There are a few counts of this clonotype. The CDR3 DNA follows: TGTGCCAGCAGCCAAGGGAGGAGAGAGCAGTACTTC. Protein product: CASSQGRREQYF. V is TRBV3-1 and J is TRBJ2-7, with D possibly TRBD2 on 5 matching bases. The germline gives CDR1 LGHDT, CDR2 YNNKEL (reference sequence). Between the trimmed V and J ends, which lost 1 base and 7 bases, there was a span of 8 bases. There are 12 residues in the CDR3.

The chain joins TRBV5-5 to TRBJ1-2, with 9 bases identical to TRBD1. The ends lost 5 bases at V and 4 bases at J; junction bases unmatched: 9. The CDR3 spans 15 residues. Looked up from germline, CDR1 is SGHKS and CDR2 is YYEKEE (reference sequence). The CDR3: CASSSTGGSIYGYTF. The DNA of the CDR3 is TGTGCCAGCAGTTCGACAGGGGGTTCTATCTATGGCTACACCTTC. Supplemented by reference TRBV5-5 and TRBJ1-2, the full variable domain reads DAGVTQSPTHLIKTRGQQVTLRCSPISGHKSVSWYQQVLGQGPQFIFQYYEKEERGRGNFPDRFSARQFPNYSSELNVNALLLGDSALYLCASSSTGGSIYGYTFGSGTRLTVV.

V usage is TRBV4-3 and J usage is TRBJ1-1; D gene uncertain. The CDR3 sequence is 14 residues long. Germline values: CDR1 LGHNA, CDR2 YSLEER. Trimming took 1 base from V and 1 from J, leaving 7 bases between them. The CDR3 here is CASSQGPGNTEAFF. CDR3 nucleotide sequence: TGCGCCAGCAGCCAAGGTCCGGGGAACACTGAAGCTTTCTTT.

V is TRBV4-2 and J is TRBJ2-6; 7 positions match TRBD1. The germline V gene encodes CDR1 LGHNA and CDR2 YNFKEQ. The CDR3 loop spans 17 amino acids. V gave up 4 bases and J gave up 0 bases; unmatched junction bases: 6. The DNA of the CDR3 is TGTGCCAGCAGCCCCCGGGACAGTAGCTCTGGGGCCAACGTCCTGACTTTC. Amino acids: CASSPRDSSSGANVLTF.

This clonotype has a handful of counts. The rearrangement uses TRBV7-2 and TRBJ2-3; D remains ambiguous. Germline values: CDR1 SGHTA, CDR2 FQGNSA. CDR3 size: 14 residues. V was clipped by 3 bases and J by 1 base, with 8 bases between them. The CDR3 here is CASSFGLGTDTQYF. The DNA of the CDR3 is TGTGCCAGCAGCTTTGGGTTGGGCACAGATACGCAGTATTTT.

A word on this clonotype: The junction does not match germline at one end; this may be a read error. The V and J genes are TRBV7-9 and TRBJ1-1; D not resolved. CDR1 and CDR2 (germline): SEHNR, FQNEAQ (reference sequence). The CDR3 loop spans 13 amino acids. CDR3 residues: CAGSSPGNTEAFF. The DNA of the CDR3 is TGTGCCGGCAGCTCGCCGGGGAACACTGAAGCTTTCTTT.

This rearrangement joins TRBV12-3 or TRBV12-4 to TRBJ2-1; 13 bases agree with TRBD2. The CDR3 runs to 15 residues. V lost 3 bases, J lost 10 bases, and 6 bases stayed unmatched. The CDR3: CASSFPGLAGLEQFF. CDR3 nucleotides: TGTGCCAGCAGTTTTCCGGGACTAGCGGGATTAGAGCAGTTCTTC.

This clonotype was detected a few times. This chain connects TRBV6-5 to TRBJ1-1, with TRBD1 matching 8 bases. The V and J ends lost 7 bases and 7 bases, in that order; junction bases with no gene match: 2. Germline lookup yields CDR1 MNHEY and CDR2 SVGAGI. The CDR3 loop spans 11 amino acids. The DNA for the CDR3 is TGTGCCAGCAACAGGGGGTTTGAAGCTTTCTTT. Protein sequence: CASNRGFEAFF.

This clonotype showed up many times. The rearrangement links TRBV7-9 to TRBJ1-1, with unresolved D. The V gene lost 4 bases and the J gene lost 2 bases, with 8 bases spanning the gap. This CDR3 has 13 amino acids. Germline V gene sequence: CDR1 SEHNR, CDR2 FQNEAQ (reference sequence). CDR3: CASSSPGNTEAFF. As DNA, the CDR3 is TGTGCCAGCAGCTCCCCGGGCAACACTGAAGCTTTCTTT.